This T cell receptor (beta chain) emerged from a study of blood T cell repertoires in COVID-19. All enrollees were roughly 18 to 90 years old and from some 24 US areas. Donors of Cohort 3 who recovered were those that had two negative PCRs, clearance, or symptom resolution. The authors' processing: Amplifying reference gene primers gave estimates of nucleated cell counts. Here immunoSEQ multiplex PCR was the method, and the copy in TCRdb shows in-frame clones only, minus some. Clone size and the V and J calls come from that table; the DNA yielded D and trimming. The sample holds about 480,000 clones, more than 75% seen once. Losses at the gene ends were 4 bases for V and 5 bases for J; bases not matched to a gene: 4. The CDR3 contains 13 residues. From germline, CDR1 is MGHDK and CDR2 SYGVNS.

This sequence was found in a woman aged 35 to 49 who had recovered from COVID-19. This rearrangement joins TRBV25-1 to TRBJ1-2; TRBD1 aligns across 7 bases. Input material: PBMCs or T cells enriched from blood (not recorded which). The CDR3 protein is CASSAGGSYGYTF. CDR3 DNA: TGTGCCAGCAGTGCAGGGGGGTCTTATGGCTACACCTTC.